A single sample is the source of the 20 T cell receptor beta chains below, sequenced in a study of cytomegalovirus exposure and HLA in healthy donors. Both 60 Vbeta primers and 13 Jbeta primers went into the PCR. TCRdb's copy holds only in-frame clones and misses some; the assay was immunoSEQ multiplex PCR. The sample carries 150,000 to 200,000 clones, roughly 72% recorded once. Sequencing was carried out using PBMCs. These receptor sequences come from a man aged 40-49 years in good health and CMV-seronegative.

The table lists this clone with a few counts. The gene calls are TRBV5-1 and TRBJ1-1, with D perhaps matching TRBD1 (5 bases). Per the germline V gene, CDR1 is SGHRS and CDR2 is YFSETQ. CDR3 size: 14 residues. V lost 3 bases and J 0 bases, leaving 9 bases between the germline ends. The CDR3 nucleotides are TGCGCCAGCAGCTCAGGGAACATGAACACTGAAGCTTTCTTT. Amino acids: CASSSGNMNTEAFF. The full variable domain, with the rest looked up from reference TRBV5-1 and TRBJ1-1, is KAGVTQTPRYLIKTRGQQVTLSCSPISGHRSVSWYQQTPGQGLQFLFEYFSETQRNKGNFPGRFSGRQFSNSRSEMNVSTLELGDSALYLCASSSGNMNTEAFFGQGTRLTVV.

V and J are TRBV11-1 and TRBJ1-1; 7 nucleotides align to TRBD1. Germline-derived CDR1 and CDR2 are SGHAT and FQDESV (reference sequence). With V trimmed by 5 bases and J by 7 bases, 13 bases remained unmatched. This CDR3 region has 15 residues. CDR3 region: CASSNRGTGLSEAFF. The CDR3 nucleotides read TGTGCCAGCAGCAACAGGGGCACGGGGCTGAGTGAAGCTTTCTTT.

With regard to this clone: Sequence at one end of the junction differs from germline and may be a read error. The rearrangement links TRBV7-9 to TRBJ2-7; 10 bases are a match to TRBD1. The CDR3 has 15 residues. Germline values: CDR1 SEHNR, CDR2 FQNEAQ (reference sequence). In nucleotides, the CDR3 is TGTTCCAGCAGCCTGGACAGGGGGGGATTTTACGAGCAGTACTTC. It codes for CSSSLDRGGFYEQYF.

This chain uses TRBV5-1 with TRBJ2-3; TRBD2 agrees at 13 bases. The CDR3 covers 16 residues. Trimming took 2 bases from V and 5 from J; bases not matched to a gene: 5. The V gene's germline CDR1 is SGHRS and CDR2 YFSETQ. The CDR3 reads CASSFRLAGGRDTQYF. The CDR3 region has the DNA TGCGCCAGCAGCTTCCGACTAGCGGGAGGAAGAGATACGCAGTATTTT.

The chain recombines TRBV5-1 with TRBJ2-2, with 8 bases fitting TRBD2. Trimming at V came to 6 bases and at J to 5 bases, leaving 6 bases not matched to a gene. Germline V CDR1 and CDR2: SGHRS, YFSETQ. This CDR3 comprises 14 residues. In DNA, the CDR3 is TGCGCCAGCACCCGACGGGGGGGGACCGGGGAGCTGTTTTTT. Protein sequence: CASTRRGGTGELFF.

The gene calls are TRBV12-5 and TRBJ2-1; 8 nucleotides match TRBD2. Germline V gene lookup returns CDR1 LGHNT and CDR2 FRNRAP. J gave up 0 bases and V 6 bases, and 7 bases lay outside the gene matches. The CDR3 runs to 16 residues. The CDR3 coding sequence is TGTGCTAGTGGCTTGAGCGGGGGAAGCTCCTACAATGAGCAGTTCTTC. This gives the protein CASGLSGGSSYNEQFF.

The rearrangement links TRBV18 to TRBJ2-1; 14 bases fit TRBD2. V lost 2 bases and J lost 9; bases outside the gene matches: 0. From germline, CDR1 is KGHSH and CDR2 LQKENI. The CDR3 totals 14 residues. DNA of the CDR3: TGTGCCAGCTCACCAGGACTAGCGGGAGGTGAGCAGTTCTTC. Amino acid sequence: CASSPGLAGGEQFF. Using reference TRBV18 and TRBJ2-1 for the parts outside the CDR3, the full variable domain is NAGVMQNPRHLVRRRGQEARLRCSPMKGHSHVYWYRQLPEEGLKFMVYLQKENIIDESGMPKERFSAEFPKEGPSILRIQQVVRGDSAAYFCASSPGLAGGEQFFGPGTRLTVL.

The CDR3 sequence is CASRGGLYGYTF. The CDR3 DNA sequence: TGTGCCAGCAGGGGGGGTTTATATGGCTACACCTTC. V and J are TRBV27 and TRBJ1-2, with D perhaps TRBD1 (5 bases). Trimming took 6 bases from V and 5 from J, leaving 10 bases between them. Germline V gives CDR1 MNHEY, CDR2 SMNVEV (reference sequence). The CDR3 spans 12 residues.

This rearrangement joins TRBV27 to TRBJ1-4, with 7 positions matching TRBD1. The length of the CDR3 is 15 residues. Per germline, CDR1 MNHEY and CDR2 SMNVEV (reference sequence). The V gene end was trimmed by 5 bases and the J gene end by 7 bases; junction bases not matched to a gene: 10. The CDR3 protein is CASSHRQGQSEKLFF. The CDR3 bases are TGTGCCAGCAGTCACAGACAGGGTCAGAGTGAAAAACTGTTTTTT. Full variable domain (missing parts from reference TRBV27 and TRBJ1-4): EAQVTQNPRYLITVTGKKLTVTCSQNMNHEYMSWYRQDPGLGLRQIYYSMNVEVTDKGDVPEGYKVSRKEKRNFPLILESPSPNQTSLYFCASSHRQGQSEKLFFGSGTQLSVL.

V usage is TRBV5-1 and J usage is TRBJ2-1, with TRBD2 identical over 8 bases. V trimming: 4 bases; J trimming: 6 bases; junction bases outside the gene matches: 12. There are 16 residues in the CDR3. Germline CDR1 SGHRS, CDR2 YFSETQ. CDR3 region: CASSPERGRAINEQFF. As DNA, the CDR3 is TGCGCCAGCAGCCCCGAGCGGGGGAGGGCCATCAATGAGCAGTTCTTC.

CDR3 sequence reads: CASSSVMNTEAFF. DNA for the CDR3: TGTGCCAGCAGCTCGGTCATGAACACTGAAGCTTTCTTT. The chain employs TRBV7-9 and TRBJ1-1; D not resolved. This CDR3 is 13 amino acids long. Germline V lookup: CDR1 SEHNR, CDR2 FQNEAQ (reference sequence). Trimming took 4 bases from V and 0 from J, leaving 6 bases between them.

This clone showed up just a few times. The V and J genes are TRBV19 and TRBJ2-1; 8 positions agree with TRBD2. The CDR3 is 12 amino acids. CDR1 and CDR2 from the germline V gene are LNHDA and SQIVND (reference sequence). CDR3 nucleotides: TGTGCTACTAGCGGTACCTACAATGAGCAGTTCTTC. Protein sequence: CATSGTYNEQFF.

V and J are TRBV15 and TRBJ2-5; a weak D match, TRBD2 (6 bases). The germline V gene has CDR1 LNHNV and CDR2 YYDKDF (reference sequence). Trimming left V 8 bases short and J 11 bases short, with 27 bases between. The CDR3 spans 15 residues. CDR3 residues: CATAVPAGTSSEQYF. The CDR3 nucleotides read TGTGCCACCGCGGTACCCGCGGGGACTTCGTCTGAGCAGTACTTC.

The rearrangement uses TRBV9 and TRBJ2-7, with D tentatively TRBD2 (5 bases). Germline V CDR1 and CDR2: SGDLS, YYNGEE. V was clipped by 3 bases and J by 5 bases, with 12 bases between them. The CDR3 totals 13 residues. The CDR3 here is CASSAGNRNEQYV. The CDR3 DNA sequence: TGTGCCAGCAGCGCGGGGAATAGGAACGAGCAGTACGTC.

The V and J genes are TRBV6-5 and TRBJ1-1; 9 bases match TRBD1. CDR3 length: 15 residues. V trimming: 4 bases; J trimming: 3 bases; junction bases outside the gene matches: 6. Germline V gives CDR1 MNHEY, CDR2 SVGAGI. The CDR3 reads CASSWGHRGHTEAFF. CDR3 bases: TGTGCCAGCAGTTGGGGCCACAGGGGGCACACTGAAGCTTTCTTT.

The CDR3: CASSYGLAGETQYF. The CDR3 DNA is TGTGCCAGCAGTTACGGGCTAGCGGGAGAGACCCAGTACTTC. The gene calls are TRBV6-5 and TRBJ2-5; 8 nucleotides align to TRBD2. V lost 2 bases to trimming and J lost 4 bases; unmatched junction nucleotides: 3. The CDR3 is made up of 14 amino acids. Germline V gives CDR1 MNHEY, CDR2 SVGAGI.

The CDR3 sequence is CASSLVGLAGVEQFF. For the CDR3, the DNA is TGCGCCAGCAGCTTGGTGGGACTAGCGGGAGTAGAGCAGTTCTTC. The gene calls are TRBV5-1 and TRBJ2-1; 14 positions match TRBD2. Germline values: CDR1 SGHRS, CDR2 YFSETQ. The V segment lost 0 bases and the J segment 10 bases; nucleotides outside the gene matches: 3. The CDR3 sequence is 15 residues long. The complete variable domain, with remaining parts taken from reference TRBV5-1 and TRBJ2-1, reads KAGVTQTPRYLIKTRGQQVTLSCSPISGHRSVSWYQQTPGQGLQFLFEYFSETQRNKGNFPGRFSGRQFSNSRSEMNVSTLELGDSALYLCASSLVGLAGVEQFFGPGTRLTVL.

In this sample, this clone turned up a few times. The chain joins TRBV4-2 to TRBJ2-7, with 12 bases that match TRBD2. The CDR3 extends over 16 amino acids. After removal of 3 bases from V and 5 bases from J, the junction contained 8 bases not matched to a gene. Germline V lookup: CDR1 LGHNA, CDR2 YNFKEQ. CDR3 loop: CASSQPSGRVFNEQYF. In nucleotides, the CDR3 is TGTGCCAGCAGCCAGCCTAGCGGGAGGGTCTTTAACGAGCAGTACTTC.

This rearrangement joins TRBV13 to TRBJ2-3, with D perhaps TRBD2 (5 bases). The V and J ends lost 1 base and 0 bases respectively, with 14 bases between them. This CDR3 spans 17 amino acids. The germline gives CDR1 PRHDT, CDR2 FYEKMQ (reference sequence). This CDR3 is CASSLAEVEVSTDTQYF. CDR3 nucleotide sequence: TGTGCCAGCAGCTTAGCGGAGGTTGAGGTTAGCACAGATACGCAGTATTTT.

This clone has a handful of counts. The rearrangement joins TRBV18 to TRBJ2-2; D is possibly TRBD1 (5 bases). V lost 3 bases to trimming and J lost 0 bases, with 17 bases between them. Germline-derived CDR1 and CDR2 are KGHSH and LQKENI. There are 18 residues in the CDR3. CDR3 sequence: CASSPFERQTPNTGELFF. The DNA for the CDR3 is TGTGCCAGCTCACCTTTCGAGAGACAGACCCCGAACACCGGGGAGCTGTTTTTT.